This is a list of T cell receptor beta chains from one sample in a study of blood T cell repertoires in COVID-19. Assay used: immunoSEQ multiplex PCR; TCRdb lists only in-frame clones, some missing. This sample yields 70,000 or so clones, of which 80% to 90% are seen a single time; roughly 0.58% belongs to the top ten. Sequencing used peripheral blood. The source of these receptors is a man in his sixties with acute or convalescent COVID-19. Each CDR3 is given with its conserved first and last residue. Fields, in order: CDR3 protein, CDR3 DNA, J gene, clone size, V gene, D gene. A D gene is named only where the DNA matches it firmly. Expanded clones get a size class; other rows say once, few or many, or leave the size out.

CSVAGGPNTGELFF,TGCAGCGTTGCAGGAGGTCCGAACACCGGGGAGCTGTTTTTT,TRBJ2-2,-,TRBV29-1,-
CASIRETEAFF,TGTGCCAGCATACGTGAGACTGAAGCTTTCTTT,TRBJ1-1,-,TRBV27,-
CASNRDSTEAFF,TGTGCCAGCAACCGGGACAGCACTGAAGCTTTCTTT,TRBJ1-1,-,TRBV7-8,TRBD1
CASRGATPTDTQYF,TGTGCCAGCAGGGGCGCCACACCCACAGATACGCAGTATTTT,TRBJ2-3,-,TRBV7-9,-
CASSPGRGSRVYGYTF,TGTGCCAGCAGCCCCGGGAGGGGCAGCCGGGTTTATGGCTACACCTTC,TRBJ1-2,-,TRBV5-4,-
CASRFFGWTGGSEKLFF,TGTGCAAGTCGCTTTTTTGGATGGACAGGGGGCTCAGAAAAACTGTTTTTT,TRBJ1-4,-,TRBV12-2,-
CASSAARDISVYGYTF,TGTGCCAGCAGCGCGGCCCGGGACATAAGTGTCTATGGCTACACCTTC,TRBJ1-2,-,TRBV7-8,-
CASSGLAGEAHTYEQYF,TGCGCCAGCAGTGGACTAGCGGGAGAGGCCCATACCTACGAGCAGTACTTC,TRBJ2-7,-,TRBV10-1,TRBD2
CASSSGLIDQPQHF,TGCGCCAGCAGCTCCGGACTAATTGATCAGCCCCAGCATTTT,TRBJ1-5,-,TRBV5-1,-
CASSPRTDQTGEKLFF,TGCGCCAGCAGCCCACGGACAGACCAAACGGGTGAAAAACTGTTTTTT,TRBJ1-4,-,TRBV5-1,-
CASSVVDRGEKLFF,TGTGCCAGCAGCGTAGTGGACAGGGGTGAAAAACTGTTTTTT,TRBJ1-4,-,TRBV9,TRBD1
CASSLGTAARGYTF,TGTGCCAGCAGCTTAGGGACCGCGGCTCGGGGCTACACCTTC,TRBJ1-2,-,TRBV13,-
CASSLEWLANEQFF,TGTGCCAGCAGCTTAGAGTGGCTAGCCAATGAGCAGTTCTTC,TRBJ2-1,-,TRBV7-2,-
CASSLSEDQPQHF,TGCGCCAGCAGCTTGTCAGAAGATCAGCCCCAGCATTTT,TRBJ1-5,-,TRBV5-1,-
CASSLSGIGYTF,TGTGCCAGCAGTTTATCAGGGATTGGCTACACCTTC,TRBJ1-2,-,TRBV28,-
CASSEALGGGNYGYTF,TGTGCCAGCAGTGAAGCGCTAGGGGGGGGCAACTATGGCTACACCTTC,TRBJ1-2,-,TRBV6-1,-
CASSLARAGTDTQYF,TGCGCCAGCAGCTTGGCGCGGGCGGGCACAGATACGCAGTATTTT,TRBJ2-3,-,TRBV5-1,-
CASGLGGGAGELFF,TGTGCTAGTGGTTTGGGAGGAGGGGCCGGGGAGCTGTTTTTT,TRBJ2-2,-,TRBV12-5,-
CASQQGVGANYGYTF,TGTGCCAGCCAACAGGGGGTCGGGGCTAACTATGGCTACACCTTC,TRBJ1-2,-,TRBV3-1/TRBV3-2,TRBD1
CASSVAGGRNYGYTF,TGTGCCAGCAGCGTAGCGGGGGGGCGCAACTATGGCTACACCTTC,TRBJ1-2,-,TRBV9,-
CATSGQVNTGELFF,TGTGCCACCTCGGGACAGGTGAACACCGGGGAGCTGTTTTTT,TRBJ2-2,-,TRBV2,TRBD1
CASRDNSREKLFF,TGTGCCAGTCGAGATAATTCCCGTGAAAAACTGTTTTTT,TRBJ1-4,-,TRBV6-5,-
CASSGRGLGTGELFF,TGTGCCAGCAGTGGCAGGGGGCTCGGGACCGGGGAGCTGTTTTTT,TRBJ2-2,-,TRBV27,TRBD1
CASSLGQAGETQYF,TGTGCCAGCAGCCTGGGACAGGCTGGAGAGACCCAGTACTTC,TRBJ2-5,-,TRBV5-5,TRBD1
CASSQDGGLSHGYTF,TGCGCCAGCAGCCAAGATGGGGGGTTGAGCCATGGCTACACCTTC,TRBJ1-2,-,TRBV4-1,-
CASSLGGVSNYGYTF,TGTGCCAGCAGCTTGGGTGGAGTTTCTAACTATGGCTACACCTTC,TRBJ1-2,once,TRBV5-4,-
CSVDGTSGREDTQYF,TGCAGCGTTGATGGGACTAGCGGGAGGGAGGATACGCAGTATTTT,TRBJ2-3,-,TRBV29-1,TRBD2
CATYQGGANNEQFF,TGCGCCACCTACCAAGGGGGGGCAAACAATGAGCAGTTCTTC,TRBJ2-1,-,TRBV5-1,-
CASWTGSNQPQHF,TGTGCCAGTTGGACAGGGAGCAATCAGCCCCAGCATTTT,TRBJ1-5,-,TRBV19,TRBD1
CASSRLPGGETQYF,TGCGCCAGCAGCCGTCTTCCGGGGGGGGAGACCCAGTACTTC,TRBJ2-5,-,TRBV4-1,TRBD2
CATSDLPGGGIYEQYF,TGTGCCACCAGTGATTTGCCGGGGGGGGGAATATACGAGCAGTACTTC,TRBJ2-7,-,TRBV24-1,TRBD2
CASSPPGQGVYGYTF,TGTGCCAGCAGTCCACCGGGACAGGGGGTCTATGGCTACACCTTC,TRBJ1-2,-,TRBV27,TRBD1
CASSRDRVGNQPQHF,TGTGCCAGTAGTAGGGACAGGGTCGGCAATCAGCCCCAGCATTTT,TRBJ1-5,-,TRBV19,TRBD1